This T cell receptor beta chain was identified in a study of CD8+CD57+ T cells in acquired aplastic anemia. Whole-study context: CD4+ and CD8+ cells, once sorted, gave DNA averaging roughly 3 ug.

The V gene lost 9 bases and the J gene lost 2 bases, with 8 bases spanning the gap. Germline V gives CDR1 SGHVS, CDR2 FQNEAQ. This CDR3 spans 11 amino acids. TCR beta VDJ and CDR3 profiling used genomic DNA as template. TCRdb independently ran MiXCR on the reads; one entry per CDR3 protein. Among 95,000 to 150,000 distinct CDR3 sequences listed, 58% were seen once. Flow cytometry had shown expanded CD8+CD57+ cells in the patients chosen for sequencing. Concerning this clonotype: Since no conserved phenylalanine or tryptophan closes the CDR3, a read error is the likely cause.

The chain is built from TRBV7-8 and TRBJ2-7; the D is unclear. The TCR was taken from a human donor with aplastic anemia. Sequencing was carried out using sorted CD4+, CD8+, or CD8+CD57+ T cells (not recorded which) from PBMCs. The chain's CDR3 is CARSHAYEQYL. CDR3 coding DNA: TGTGCCAGAAGCCATGCCTACGAGCAGTACCTC.